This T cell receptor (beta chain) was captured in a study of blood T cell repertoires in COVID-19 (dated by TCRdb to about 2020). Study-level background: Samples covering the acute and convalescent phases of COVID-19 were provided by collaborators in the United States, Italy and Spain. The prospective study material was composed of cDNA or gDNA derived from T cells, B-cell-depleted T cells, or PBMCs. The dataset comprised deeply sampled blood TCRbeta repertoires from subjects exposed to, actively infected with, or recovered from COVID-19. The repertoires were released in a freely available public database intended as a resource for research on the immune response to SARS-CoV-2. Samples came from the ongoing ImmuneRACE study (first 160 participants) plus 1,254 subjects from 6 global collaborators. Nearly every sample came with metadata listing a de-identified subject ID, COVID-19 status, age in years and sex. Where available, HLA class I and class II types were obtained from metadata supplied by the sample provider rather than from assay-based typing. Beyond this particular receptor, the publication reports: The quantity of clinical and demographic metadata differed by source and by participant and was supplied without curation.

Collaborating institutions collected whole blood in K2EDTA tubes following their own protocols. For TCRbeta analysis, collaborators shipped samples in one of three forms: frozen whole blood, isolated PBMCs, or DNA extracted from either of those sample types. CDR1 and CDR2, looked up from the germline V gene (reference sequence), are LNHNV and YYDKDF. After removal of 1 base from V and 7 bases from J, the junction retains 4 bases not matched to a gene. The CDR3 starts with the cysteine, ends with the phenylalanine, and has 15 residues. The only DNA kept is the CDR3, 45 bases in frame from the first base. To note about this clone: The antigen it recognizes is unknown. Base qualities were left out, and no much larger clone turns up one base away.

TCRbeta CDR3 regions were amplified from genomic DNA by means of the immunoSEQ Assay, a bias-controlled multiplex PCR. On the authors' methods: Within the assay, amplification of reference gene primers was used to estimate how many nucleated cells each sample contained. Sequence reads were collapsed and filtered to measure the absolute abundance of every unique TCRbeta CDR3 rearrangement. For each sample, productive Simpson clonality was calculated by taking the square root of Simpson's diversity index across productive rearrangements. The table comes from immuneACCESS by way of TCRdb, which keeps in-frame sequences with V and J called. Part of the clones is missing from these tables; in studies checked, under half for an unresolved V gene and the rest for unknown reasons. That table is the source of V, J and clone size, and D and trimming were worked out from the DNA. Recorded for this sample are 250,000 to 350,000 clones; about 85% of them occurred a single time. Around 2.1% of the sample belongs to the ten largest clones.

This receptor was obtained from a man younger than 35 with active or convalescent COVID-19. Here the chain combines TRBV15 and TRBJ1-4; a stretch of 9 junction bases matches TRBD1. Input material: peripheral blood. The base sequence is TGTGCCACCAGCAGAGGGGACAGGGAGAGTGAAAAACTGTTTTTT. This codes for CATSRGDRESEKLFF.